Each of the 29 T cell receptor beta chains below was sequenced from the same sample in a study of blood T cell repertoires in COVID-19. The table came from immunoSEQ multiplex PCR; TCRdb's copy has only in-frame clones and leaves some out. The top ten hold roughly 1.9% of the sample, which has fewer than 500,000 clones, about 85% seen once. Material: PBMCs or T cells enriched from blood (not recorded which). These receptor sequences come from a woman under 30 with acute COVID-19.

The genes are TRBV9 and TRBJ1-6, with 10 bases that match TRBD1. In germline, CDR1 is SGDLS, CDR2 YYNGEE. J was trimmed by 2 bases and V by 8 bases; bases with no gene match: 7. This CDR3 has 16 residues. CDR3 sequence: CASGMGQGTYNSPLHF. The CDR3 coding sequence is TGTGCCAGTGGGATGGGACAGGGGACCTATAATTCACCCCTCCACTTT.

The chain couples TRBV14 to TRBJ2-1, with D uncertain. This CDR3 comprises 12 residues. Germline lookup yields CDR1 SGHDN and CDR2 FVKESK. V dropped 1 base and J dropped 9 bases, with 7 bases sitting between them. The CDR3 bases are TGTGCCAGCAGCCAAGCCCGGAGTGAGCAGTTCTTC. As protein: CASSQARSEQFF.

The chain uses TRBV19 and TRBJ2-7; TRBD2 matches 7 bases. CDR3 length: 16 residues. Trimming at V came to 2 bases and at J to 3 bases, leaving 10 bases not matched to a gene. The germline V gene has CDR1 LNHDA and CDR2 SQIVND (reference sequence). DNA of the CDR3: TGTGCCAGTAGTATACCTGGGACGGGAGGTTTCTACGAGCAGTACTTC. Translation: CASSIPGTGGFYEQYF.

This chain connects TRBV7-3 to TRBJ2-3; 7 bases align to TRBD1. Trimming took 5 bases from V and 7 from J; bases not matched to a gene: 24. The CDR3 totals 19 residues. Germline assignment: CDR1 SGHTA and CDR2 FQGTGA. The CDR3 spells CASSAEVWKSGQDRNTQYF. The CDR3 coding sequence is TGTGCCAGCAGCGCCGAGGTATGGAAAAGCGGACAGGACAGAAATACGCAGTATTTT.

The chain recombines TRBV7-8 with TRBJ2-7; D gene ambiguous. With 2 bases removed from V and 2 bases from J, the gap between germline ends came to 7 bases. Germline CDR1 is SGHVS and CDR2 is FQNEAQ. CDR3 length: 13 residues. DNA for the CDR3: TGTGCCAGCAGCTTAAACGCGCCCTACGAGCAGTACTTC. Amino acids: CASSLNAPYEQYF.

Comment on this clone: The junction differs from germline at one of its ends, possibly a read error. As DNA, the CDR3 is TGCGCCAGCAGTTTGGGACAGGGGGTAACAGATACGCAGTATTTT. Amino acids: CASSLGQGVTDTQYF. The chain uses TRBV5-1 and TRBJ2-3, with TRBD1 identical over 11 bases. The CDR3 length is 15 residues. Germline V CDR1 and CDR2: SGHRS, YFSETQ.

CDR3 in DNA: TGTGCCAGCAGCTTCCCCCTAGCGGGGGAGCTGTTTTTT. Protein: CASSFPLAGELFF. V gene TRBV7-2 combines with J gene TRBJ2-2, with D perhaps matching TRBD2 (6 bases). This CDR3 region has 13 residues. Trimming left V 3 bases short and J 8 bases short, with 10 bases between. CDR1 and CDR2 (germline): SGHTA, FQGNSA.

CDR3 DNA sequence: TGTGCCAGCAGCGCAGGGGGAGTCTGCAATCAGCCCCAGCATTTT. Its translation: CASSAGGVCNQPQHF. The chain links TRBV21-1 to TRBJ1-5; TRBD1, as called in the table, went unchecked against the DNA. TRBV21-1 is described as a pseudogene. CDR3 length: 15 residues.

The rearrangement links TRBV3-1 (or the pseudogene TRBV3-2) to TRBJ1-1; 8 bases are shared with TRBD1. The CDR3 is made up of 15 amino acids. The V and J ends lost 0 bases and 10 bases, in that order; junction bases with no gene match: 10. Germline V gene lookup returns CDR1 LGHDT and CDR2 YNNKEL (reference sequence). The CDR3 DNA sequence: TGTGCCAGCAGCCAAGAATCCCACAGGGGGAACGTAGCTTTCTTT. Translation gives CASSQESHRGNVAFF.

There are a few counts of this clone. This chain joins TRBV4-2 and TRBJ2-5; 7 bases match TRBD1. This CDR3 region has 15 residues. Germline V gene lookup returns CDR1 LGHNA and CDR2 YNFKEQ. V trimming: 3 bases; J trimming: 5 bases; junction bases outside the gene matches: 9. The CDR3 loop reads CASSQSTGAAETQYF. The CDR3 DNA reads TGTGCCAGCAGCCAGTCAACAGGGGCGGCGGAGACCCAGTACTTC.

The sample holds a few counts of this clone. The rearrangement links TRBV19 to TRBJ2-2; possible D gene TRBD1, 6 bases. CDR1 and CDR2 from the germline V gene are LNHDA and SQIVND (reference sequence). This CDR3 region has 12 residues. V was cut by 10 bases and J by 4 bases, with 10 bases left in between. In nucleotides, the CDR3 is TGTGCCATAGAAGGGGGCACCGGGGAGCTGTTTTTT. Its translation: CAIEGGTGELFF.

V is TRBV7-8 and J is TRBJ1-3; D perhaps matches TRBD1 (6 bases). Germline assignment: CDR1 SGHVS and CDR2 FQNEAQ. The CDR3 consists of 17 residues. Deletions cut 1 base from V and 4 bases from J, with 17 bases between. CDR3 nucleotide sequence: TGTGCCAGCAGCTTAGAAAATTACAGGGAACTAGGAAACACCATATATTTT. The encoded protein is CASSLENYRELGNTIYF.

V is TRBV2 and J is TRBJ2-3; 7 bases match TRBD2. The CDR3 has 15 residues. CDR1 is SNHLY and CDR2 is FYNNEI in the germline V gene. J gave up 3 bases and V 6 bases, and 9 bases lay outside the gene matches. The CDR3 here is CASRVWRGNTDTQYF. The CDR3 nucleotides read TGTGCCAGCAGGGTTTGGCGGGGGAATACAGATACGCAGTATTTT.

This chain connects TRBV6-1 to TRBJ1-1, with D perhaps TRBD1 (6 bases). This CDR3 region has 13 residues. Trimming shortened V by 3 bases and J by 10 bases, and 15 bases separated the two germline ends. Germline CDR1 and CDR2: MNHNS and SASEGT. The CDR3 here is CASSDAGEVVAFF. CDR3 coding DNA: TGTGCCAGCAGTGACGCAGGGGAAGTTGTAGCTTTCTTT.

V gene TRBV7-9 combines with J gene TRBJ1-4, with D possibly matching TRBD1 (5 bases). Germline V gene data show CDR1 as SEHNR and CDR2 as FQNEAQ (reference sequence). CDR3 size: 14 residues. Trimming removed 5 bases at V and 7 bases at J, with 14 bases between. Here the CDR3 DNA reads TGTGCCAGCAGCCAACAGGAATCAACTGAAAAACTGTTTTTT. Translating gives CASSQQESTEKLFF.

The chain couples TRBV7-9 to TRBJ2-1; 13 bases agree with TRBD2. CDR3 length equals 17 residues. Trimming at V came to 1 base and at J to 10 bases, leaving 10 bases not matched to a gene. Germline assignment: CDR1 SEHNR and CDR2 FQNEAQ (reference sequence). CDR3 DNA sequence: TGTGCCAGCAGCTTAGGTTCGGGGACTAGCGGGGTGTCAGAGCAGTTCTTC. It is translated as CASSLGSGTSGVSEQFF.

The V gene is TRBV2, the J gene TRBJ1-1, with 7 bases matching TRBD1. Germline CDR1 is SNHLY and CDR2 is FYNNEI. This CDR3 region has 15 residues. V shed 6 bases, J shed 0 bases, and the junction held 7 bases outside the gene matches. CDR3 in amino acids: CASRRTGLMNTEAFF. The CDR3 nucleotides read TGTGCCAGCAGGAGGACAGGTCTTATGAACACTGAAGCTTTCTTT.

The chain recombines TRBV11-2 with TRBJ2-5, with 9 bases lining up with TRBD1. V shed 5 bases and J 4 bases; nucleotides not matched to a gene: 8. There are 15 residues in the CDR3. CDR1 SGHAT and CDR2 FQNNGV come from the germline V gene. The CDR3 DNA follows: TGTGCCAGCAGCCCCGAGGACAGGGGAGGAGAGACCCAGTACTTC. Its protein product is CASSPEDRGGETQYF.

The gene calls are TRBV12-3 or TRBV12-4 and TRBJ1-1; 8 bases are shared with TRBD1. CDR3 length equals 13 residues. The trim removed 6 bases at V and 5 bases at J, leaving 5 bases unmatched. In DNA, the CDR3 is TGTGCCAGCAGGCAGGGGGCCAGTACTGAAGCTTTCTTT. Translated, it gives CASRQGASTEAFF.

The chain combines TRBV27 with TRBJ1-2; TRBD1 matches at 7 bases. This CDR3 is built from 14 residues. With 5 bases clipped from V and 4 bases from J, the junction kept 7 bases outside the gene matches. In germline, CDR1 is MNHEY, CDR2 SMNVEV (reference sequence). CDR3 amino acids: CASSTSRDSYGYTF. Here the CDR3 DNA reads TGTGCCAGCAGTACGTCCCGGGACAGCTATGGCTACACCTTC.

This clone was counted at least ten times. The chain uses TRBV6-5 and TRBJ2-7; possible D gene TRBD2, 6 bases. Germline values: CDR1 MNHEY, CDR2 SVGAGI. V shed 10 bases and J shed 6 bases, with 22 bases lying between them. The CDR3 contains 14 residues. This CDR3 reads CATSGTGASFEQYF. As DNA, the CDR3 is TGTGCCACCTCAGGGACTGGGGCGTCGTTCGAGCAGTACTTC.

This sequence joins TRBV14 and TRBJ2-3, with 10 nucleotides matching TRBD2. The germline CDR1 and CDR2 sequences are SGHDN and FVKESK. V lost 1 base to trimming and J lost 3 bases; unmatched junction nucleotides: 4. The CDR3 is 16 residues long. The CDR3 DNA sequence: TGTGCCAGCAGCCAAGGTACTAGCGGGGTAACAGATACGCAGTATTTT. As protein: CASSQGTSGVTDTQYF.

The rearrangement links TRBV27 to TRBJ1-1; D is unresolved. The germline V gene encodes CDR1 MNHEY and CDR2 SMNVEV (reference sequence). The CDR3 is 13 residues long. The germline V and J ends were trimmed by 5 bases and 4 bases, with 11 bases remaining between them. CDR3 region: CASSTIEGTEAFF. The CDR3 DNA sequence: TGTGCCAGCAGTACCATTGAGGGCACTGAAGCTTTCTTT.

This clone was observed a few times. The rearrangement uses TRBV3-1 (or the pseudogene TRBV3-2) and TRBJ1-1; TRBD1 might be the D (5 bases). The CDR3 runs 16 residues. Per the germline V gene, CDR1 is LGHDT and CDR2 is YNNKEL (reference sequence). With 1 base removed from V and 0 bases from J, the gap between germline ends came to 12 bases. The CDR3 coding sequence is TGTGCCAGCAGCCAAGGGGACTTCCACATGAACACTGAAGCTTTCTTT. This translates into CASSQGDFHMNTEAFF.

The genes are TRBV4-3 and TRBJ2-1, with D possibly matching TRBD1 (6 bases). V lost 1 base to trimming and J lost 8 bases, with 15 bases between them. Germline loops: CDR1 LGHNA, CDR2 YSLEER. There are 15 residues in the CDR3. The CDR3 loop reads CASSQGIGQIHEQFF. The CDR3 nucleotides are TGCGCCAGCAGCCAAGGGATTGGACAGATCCATGAGCAGTTCTTC.

The chain carries TRBV19 and TRBJ2-7; a possible D gene is TRBD2 (6 bases). The CDR3 has 13 residues. The V end was cut by 5 bases, the J end by 1 base, with 9 bases between. Germline assignment: CDR1 LNHDA and CDR2 SQIVND (reference sequence). The DNA of the CDR3 is TGTGCCAGTAGTTTGGGGACTTCCTACGAGCAGTACTTC. Translating it yields CASSLGTSYEQYF.

V and J are TRBV7-2 and TRBJ2-1, with 8 bases fitting TRBD2. CDR1 is SGHTA, CDR2 FQGNSA, per germline. The trim removed 1 base at V and 8 bases at J, leaving 7 bases unmatched. The CDR3 contains 15 residues. The DNA of the CDR3 is TGTGCCAGCAGCTTAGTTGTAGCGGGAATGTATGAGCAGTTCTTC. This sequence encodes CASSLVVAGMYEQFF.

CDR3 region: CASGALGKLFF. The CDR3 coding sequence is TGTGCCAGTGGGGCCCTCGGAAAACTGTTTTTT. The V call is TRBV19, the J call TRBJ1-4, with a tentative D call TRBD1 (5 bases). Germline values: CDR1 LNHDA, CDR2 SQIVND (reference sequence). V lost 8 bases and J 10 bases, leaving 11 bases between the germline ends. CDR3 length: 11 amino acids.

V is TRBV5-8 and J is TRBJ1-5; D remains unclear. CDR1 and CDR2 (germline): SGHTS, YDEGEE. V dropped 1 base and J dropped 1 base, with 9 bases sitting between them. The CDR3 has 15 amino acids. The CDR3, as DNA: TGTGCCAGCAGCTTGTCCGCGCACAGCAATCAGCCCCAGCATTTT. It translates to CASSLSAHSNQPQHF.